These 2 T cell receptor beta chains originate from one sample sequenced in a study of T-cell reconstitution after alpha-beta-depleted transplantation in children. Unique molecular identifiers tagged the TCRbeta library. MiXCR, applied by TCRdb to the PCR reads, yields one record per CDR3 protein. The sample holds 450,000 to 600,000 distinct CDR3 sequences, roughly a tenth seen once. The sample was PBMCs, taken before TCRalphabeta/CD19-depleted stem cell transplant. The receptors here all came from a child aged 2-15 years with inherited bone marrow failure, due to receive a stem cell transplant.

The J gene is TRBJ2-1, the V gene TRBV5-1; the match to TRBD2 covers 8 bases. The CDR3 contains 15 residues. The germline V gene has CDR1 SGHRS and CDR2 YFSETQ. V was clipped by 4 bases and J by 8 bases; unmatched bases: 11. The CDR3 protein is CASSLGLAGLYEQFF. The CDR3 nucleotides read TGCGCCAGCAGCCTCGGGCTAGCGGGCTTGTATGAGCAGTTCTTC.

This clonotype occurred a few times. The chain combines TRBV14 with TRBJ2-1; 9 bases align to TRBD2. This CDR3 comprises 15 residues. V lost 3 bases and J lost 10; bases outside the gene matches: 10. Germline-derived CDR1 and CDR2 are SGHDN and FVKESK. The CDR3 protein is CASSQGGRAPGEQFF. CDR3 nucleotides: TGTGCCAGCAGCCAGGGCGGGAGGGCCCCCGGGGAGCAGTTCTTC.